A selection of T cell receptor beta chains follows, all from one sample in a study of T cells expressing NK-cell markers. Reprocessing the 5' RACE reads, TCRdb reports a single entry for every CDR3 protein and omits DNA. The sample's table shows a few hundred thousand distinct CDR3 sequences. Sample: blood T cells: a sorted CD56 or NKG2C T cell subset, CD4+ or CD8+ T cells, or bulk PBMC T cells (not recorded which). These receptors came from a man aged 18 to 29 in good health. Each CDR3 is given with its conserved first and last residue.

TRBJ1-2,TRBV5-1,CASSLVSRESGYTF
TRBJ2-5,TRBV11-2,CASSLDTGSQETQYF
TRBJ2-7,TRBV29-1,CSVGKRGASYEQYF
TRBJ2-5,TRBV29-1,CSVDSGASQETQYF
TRBJ2-3,TRBV29-1,CSAEGTSGLSDTQYF
TRBJ2-7,TRBV28,CASSLSGSYATVDF
TRBJ2-7,TRBV6-2/TRBV6-3,CASSEISSYEQYF
TRBJ2-2,TRBV6-2/TRBV6-3,CASSYERGVGTGELFF
TRBJ2-3,TRBV7-2,CASSLIAGGLTDTQYF
TRBJ2-1,TRBV5-1,CASSLVTSGGGEQFF
TRBJ1-1,TRBV15,CATGQAVWSEAFF
TRBJ2-3,TRBV7-3,CASSYRVTDTQYF
TRBJ2-3,TRBV4-1,CASSQEGEYRGSSTDTQYF
TRBJ1-5,TRBV6-1,CATGTGLNQPQHF
TRBJ2-7,TRBV14,CASSQTRGGEQYF
TRBJ1-1,TRBV6-5,CASSYSLGWGFAEAFF
TRBJ2-3,TRBV11-2,CASRLAGQPDTQYF
TRBJ2-1,TRBV10-3,CAISESNPGQGVTRVYNEQFF
TRBJ1-1,TRBV6-2/TRBV6-3,CASSYERGVNTEAFF
TRBJ2-3,TRBV24-1,CATKGGTDTQYF
TRBJ2-3,TRBV9,CASSVESYRTDTQYF
TRBJ2-7,TRBV2,CASRGTGGTYYEQYF
TRBJ2-1,TRBV11-3,CASSLGLTGNEQFF
TRBJ2-1,TRBV18,CASSPGSGNEQFF
TRBJ1-1,TRBV5-1,CASSLSLLGTEAFF
TRBJ1-2,TRBV3-1,CASSPSLQGHGYTF
TRBJ2-7,TRBV28,CASIISKLGGEQYF
TRBJ2-7,TRBV7-8,CASSLGGGAGNSYEQYF
TRBJ2-3,TRBV27,CASSKTASGTQYF
TRBJ2-7,TRBV30,CAWSPRVLAGSEQYF
TRBJ2-3,TRBV5-6,CASSPLTTDTQYF
TRBJ2-3,TRBV20-1,CTIADFLRTDTQYF
TRBJ1-5,TRBV15,CATVGQGQGFNQPQHF
TRBJ2-1,TRBV12-3/TRBV12-4,CASSPAGLAAPNEQFF
TRBJ2-5,TRBV5-1,CASRGGQQETQYF
TRBJ1-3,TRBV7-9,CASSPGASGNTIYF
TRBJ2-2,TRBV30,CACIRFTSGRISTGELFF
TRBJ2-2,TRBV12-3/TRBV12-4,CASSEAGRNTGELFF